This paragraph reports one T cell receptor beta chain. Its antigen remains unknown. This CDR3 contains 15 residues. Germline V gene sequence: CDR1 SGDLS, CDR2 YYNGEE. The time point denotes: neoterminal ileum biopsy at postoperative endoscopy, about 6 months after surgery. The sample originates from a study of T cell repertoires in ileal Crohn's disease. Study results and limitations: Compared with non-smokers, active smokers at surgery showed more clonal expansions.

Roughly 0.55 micrograms of biopsy DNA per sample underwent TCRB immunosequencing. Only in-frame clones appear in the TCRdb table, and some are missing; sequencing was by immunoSEQ multiplex PCR. The profile shows 5,000 or so clones, roughly two thirds of them singletons. The genes are TRBV9 and TRBJ2-5; weak D call: TRBD2 (6 bases). The J call is in doubt because the DNA end fits TRBJ2-7 better. The TCR was taken from an adult with Crohn's disease. The sequencing input was ileal tissue. CDR3 bases: TGTGCCAGCAGCGTCGGGACTCTGAGCTCCTACGAGCAGTACTTC. This translates into CASSVGTLSSYEQYF.